The subject of this entry is one TCR beta chain. From germline, CDR1 is LGHNA and CDR2 YSLEER. The CDR3 has 15 residues. V gave up 0 bases and J gave up 8 bases; unmatched junction bases: 3. The sample originates from a study of PD-1 blockade in mismatch repair-deficient tumors. Assay used: immunoSEQ multiplex PCR; TCRdb lists only in-frame clones, some missing. Of around 68,000 clones in the sample, approximately 78% were seen once. Mismatch repair deficiency was confirmed in all patients, by PCR or immunohistochemistry. This clonotype was obtained from an adult with mismatch repair-deficient cancer. This chain links TRBV4-3 with TRBJ2-1, with 11 nucleotides matching TRBD2. Source: peripheral blood, taken 2 weeks after starting pembrolizumab. The CDR3 nucleotides read TGCGCCAGCAGCCAAGATCAACTAGCGGGGGATGAGCAGTTCTTC. The encoded protein is CASSQDQLAGDEQFF.